The 25 T cell receptor beta chains below all came from one sample that was sequenced in a study of technical replicates of blood from a few donors. TCRdb keeps only in-frame clones here, not all; method: immunoSEQ multiplex PCR. The sample has approximately 75,000 clones; around 97% are singletons. Sequences were obtained from T cells isolated from PBMCs. The receptors derive from a human donor in good health.

This chain connects TRBV6-1 to TRBJ1-5; no firm D call. The germline V and J ends were trimmed by 5 bases and 0 bases, with 8 bases remaining between them. Germline CDR1 and CDR2: MNHNS and SASEGT. This CDR3 spans 14 amino acids. CDR3 bases: TGTGCCAGCAGTCTAGAATATAGCAATCAGCCCCAGCATTTT. This sequence encodes CASSLEYSNQPQHF.

V is TRBV10-3 and J is TRBJ1-2, with TRBD1 matching over 9 bases. The CDR3 spans 14 residues. Losses at the gene ends were 3 bases for V and 8 bases for J; bases not matched to a gene: 7. Germline V gene data show CDR1 as ENHRY and CDR2 as SYGVKD. Here the CDR3 DNA reads TGTGCCATCAGTGAATTAGGGGACAGGGAGGGCTACACCTTC. This encodes CAISELGDREGYTF.

The chain is built from TRBV2 and TRBJ1-2; D may be TRBD1 (5 bases). Germline CDR1 and CDR2: SNHLY and FYNNEI. The CDR3 is 18 amino acids. Trimming left V 6 bases short and J 4 bases short, with 27 bases between. The CDR3 is CASRKSLYRDSYSYGYTF. The CDR3 region has the DNA TGTGCCAGCAGAAAGTCACTTTACCGGGACTCATACTCCTATGGCTACACCTTC.

The genes are TRBV7-9 and TRBJ2-5, with 8 bases lining up with TRBD1. The CDR3 has 14 amino acids. CDR1 is SEHNR and CDR2 is FQNEAQ in the germline V gene (reference sequence). J was trimmed by 4 bases and V by 8 bases; bases with no gene match: 9. The CDR3 spells CASRLQGVAETQYF. DNA for the CDR3: TGTGCCAGCCGTTTACAGGGGGTAGCAGAGACCCAGTACTTC.

This clone was seen only once. The chain combines TRBV5-4 with TRBJ2-1; D is possibly TRBD1 (5 bases). The germline V gene has CDR1 SGHNT and CDR2 YYREEE (reference sequence). Trimming shortened V by 5 bases and J by 6 bases, and 12 bases separated the two germline ends. The CDR3 is 13 residues long. CDR3 in amino acids: CASRQGEVNEQFF. The CDR3 nucleotides are TGTGCCAGCAGGCAGGGCGAAGTCAATGAGCAGTTCTTC.

This sequence joins TRBV7-9 and TRBJ2-7; D is possibly TRBD1 (6 bases). Trimming pared 0 bases from V and 2 bases from J, leaving 11 bases between. The CDR3 covers 15 residues. The germline V gene encodes CDR1 SEHNR and CDR2 FQNEAQ (reference sequence). The CDR3 here is CASSLALQGTYEQYF. DNA for the CDR3: TGTGCCAGCAGCTTAGCTCTCCAGGGGACCTACGAGCAGTACTTC. The variable domain in full, completed from reference TRBV7-9 and TRBJ2-7, reads DTGVSQNPRHKITKRGQNVTFRCDPISEHNRLYWYRQTLGQGPEFLTYFQNEAQLEKSRLLSDRFSAERPKGSFSTLEIQRTEQGDSAMYLCASSLALQGTYEQYFGPGTRLTVT.

J is TRBJ1-6 and V is TRBV13; 7 bases agree with TRBD1. CDR1 is PRHDT, CDR2 FYEKMQ, per germline (reference sequence). Unmatched junction bases numbered 23, after V lost 5 bases and J lost 4 bases. The CDR3 totals 21 residues. The CDR3 sequence: CASSGGDQQLPGQHYNSPLHF. In DNA form, the CDR3 reads TGTGCCAGCAGCGGCGGGGACCAGCAGCTTCCGGGACAGCATTATAATTCACCCCTCCACTTT.

This rearrangement joins TRBV7-9 to TRBJ2-7; the match to TRBD1 covers 8 bases. V lost 5 bases, J lost 1 base, and 7 bases stayed unmatched. This CDR3 comprises 15 residues. Germline values: CDR1 SEHNR, CDR2 FQNEAQ (reference sequence). The CDR3 region is CASSHRGQDSYEQYF. The CDR3 bases are TGTGCCAGCAGCCATAGGGGACAGGATTCCTACGAGCAGTACTTC.

This chain joins TRBV6-5 and TRBJ1-1; 8 bases line up with TRBD1. This CDR3 is 14 amino acids long. Trimming at V came to 2 bases and at J to 11 bases, leaving 10 bases not matched to a gene. Germline V gene sequence: CDR1 MNHEY, CDR2 SVGAGI. The CDR3 spells CASSYSTGGSGAFF. CDR3 DNA sequence: TGTGCCAGCAGTTACAGCACAGGGGGATCGGGGGCTTTCTTT.

This sequence joins TRBV6-1 and TRBJ2-7, with D possibly matching TRBD2 (7 bases). The V end lost 7 bases, the J end lost 7 bases, and 14 bases lay between the germline ends. This CDR3 is 12 amino acids long. Germline assignment: CDR1 MNHNS and CDR2 SASEGT. CDR3 DNA: TGTGCCAGCAAGGGGGAGGGGAAAGAGCAGTACTTC. Translation gives CASKGEGKEQYF.

The chain recombines TRBV5-6 with TRBJ2-7; tentatively, D is TRBD1 (6 bases). Germline V gene data show CDR1 as SGHDT and CDR2 as YYEEEE. Deletions cut 2 bases from V and 0 bases from J, with 12 bases between. This CDR3 comprises 15 residues. The CDR3 spells CASSFRGLSSYEQYF. CDR3 sequence (DNA): TGTGCCAGCAGCTTCAGGGGTCTAAGCTCCTACGAGCAGTACTTC.

The genes are TRBV5-6 and TRBJ1-6; D uncertain. Trimming removed 3 bases at V and 10 bases at J, with 17 bases between. The CDR3 contains 15 residues. CDR1 and CDR2 from the germline V gene are SGHDT and YYEEEE. In DNA, the CDR3 is TGTGCCAGCAGCTCCCGGGAGGGCCTGGTCTCACCCCTCCACTTT. This encodes CASSSREGLVSPLHF.

The genes are TRBV9 and TRBJ2-7, with D tentatively TRBD1 (6 bases). V lost 2 bases, J lost 4 bases, and 16 bases lay in between. Per the germline V gene, CDR1 is SGDLS and CDR2 is YYNGEE. The CDR3 has 15 residues. The CDR3 is CASSVSGTGQYEQYF. CDR3 nucleotide sequence: TGTGCCAGCAGCGTCTCCGGGACGGGACAATACGAGCAGTACTTC. Together with reference TRBV9 and TRBJ2-7, the CDR3 gives the full variable domain: DSGVTQTPKHLITATGQRVTLRCSPRSGDLSVYWYQQSLDQGLQFLIQYYNGEERAKGNILERFSAQQFPDLHSELNLSSLELGDSALYFCASSVSGTGQYEQYFGPGTRLTVT.

The V gene is TRBV29-1, the J gene TRBJ2-7; 8 bases map to TRBD1. There are 12 residues in the CDR3. V was clipped by 7 bases and J by 7 bases; unmatched bases: 9. The germline gives CDR1 SQVTM, CDR2 ANQGSEA. In DNA, the CDR3 is TGCAGCGGGCGACAGGGGAAGGAGGAGCAGTACTTC. Residues: CSGRQGKEEQYF.

The CDR3 region is CASEGYGYTF. The CDR3 region has the DNA TGTGCCAGTGAGGGCTATGGCTACACCTTC. The V call is TRBV19, the J call TRBJ1-2; D gene ambiguous. The CDR3 runs to 10 residues. Looked up from germline, CDR1 is LNHDA and CDR2 is SQIVND (reference sequence). V shed 8 bases and J shed 4 bases, with 5 bases lying between them. Complete variable domain (other parts from reference TRBV19 and TRBJ1-2): DGGITQSPKYLFRKEGQNVTLSCEQNLNHDAMYWYRQDPGQGLRLIYYSQIVNDFQKGDIAEGYSVSREKKESFPLTVTSAQKNPTAFYLCASEGYGYTFGSGTRLTVV.

The chain links TRBV7-8 to TRBJ2-1, with D tentatively TRBD1 (5 bases). Germline V gene data show CDR1 as SGHVS and CDR2 as FQNEAQ. This CDR3 comprises 16 residues. V was cut by 5 bases and J by 7 bases, with 21 bases left in between. The CDR3 here is CASSIRRQSLGNEQFF. The CDR3 bases are TGTGCCAGCAGCATACGGCGACAGTCTCTAGGGAATGAGCAGTTCTTC.

This chain links TRBV5-1 with TRBJ1-5; 7 bases are shared with TRBD1. The length of the CDR3 is 18 residues. Germline V gene data show CDR1 as SGHRS and CDR2 as YFSETQ. V shed 0 bases, J shed 5 bases, and the junction held 14 bases outside the gene matches. The CDR3 here is CASSLGRGGSGRDQPQHF. DNA for the CDR3: TGCGCCAGCAGCTTGGGGAGAGGGGGCAGTGGGAGAGATCAGCCCCAGCATTTT.

The chain is built from TRBV29-1 and TRBJ2-5; 8 positions agree with TRBD1. Germline values: CDR1 SQVTM, CDR2 ANQGSEA. With V trimmed by 7 bases and J by 4 bases, 5 bases remained unmatched. CDR3 length equals 12 residues. DNA for the CDR3: TGCAGCGCAGGGGGCGCGGGAGAGACCCAGTACTTC. Translation: CSAGGAGETQYF.

The count of this clone is one. The chain is built from TRBV5-1 and TRBJ1-1; D gene unclear. The germline V gene has CDR1 SGHRS and CDR2 YFSETQ. Trimming stripped 5 bases from V and 3 bases from J, with 11 bases between. This CDR3 is built from 13 residues. The CDR3 reads CASRLGAYTEAFF. In nucleotides, the CDR3 is TGCGCCAGCAGGCTTGGAGCATACACTGAAGCTTTCTTT.

The chain combines TRBV6-1 with TRBJ2-1; possible D gene TRBD1, 6 bases. Germline CDR1 reads MNHNS; CDR2 reads SASEGT. CDR3 size: 14 residues. The ends were cut back, 3 bases at V and 8 bases at J, with 14 bases in the middle. CDR3 region: CASSELTGRDEQFF. CDR3 nucleotide sequence: TGTGCCAGCAGTGAGCTGACAGGTCGCGATGAGCAGTTCTTC.

V usage is TRBV6-6 and J usage is TRBJ1-1; tentatively, D is TRBD1 (6 bases). Per the germline V gene, CDR1 is MNHNY and CDR2 is SVGAGI (reference sequence). The CDR3 covers 14 residues. Trimming removed 5 bases from V and 4 bases from J, with 14 bases in between. The CDR3 reads CASSGGGPGTEAFF. In DNA, the CDR3 is TGTGCCAGCAGTGGGGGGGGCCCGGGCACTGAAGCTTTCTTT.

The rearrangement joins TRBV7-6 to TRBJ1-6; 10 nucleotides match TRBD1. From germline, CDR1 is SGHVS and CDR2 FNYEAQ. The CDR3 runs 16 residues. V dropped 5 bases and J dropped 9; count of bases not matched to a gene: 10. In DNA form, the CDR3 reads TGTGCCAGCAGCCCACGGACAGGGGGTCAGATTTCACCCCTCCACTTT. Protein product: CASSPRTGGQISPLHF. Variable domain in full (rest from reference TRBV7-6 and TRBJ1-6): GAGVSQSPRYKVTKRGQDVALRCDPISGHVSLYWYRQALGQGPEFLTYFNYEAQQDKSGLPNDRFSAERPEGSISTLTIQRTEQRDSAMYRCASSPRTGGQISPLHFGNGTRLTVT.

The chain recombines TRBV27 with TRBJ2-6; D possibly corresponds to TRBD2 (7 bases). With 7 bases removed from V and 3 bases from J, the gap between germline ends came to 16 bases. Germline V gene lookup returns CDR1 MNHEY and CDR2 SMNVEV (reference sequence). The CDR3 is 16 residues long. CDR3 bases: TGTGCCAGCACCCTTAGGGGGGGAAGTGGGGCCAACGTCCTGACTTTC. Residues: CASTLRGGSGANVLTF.

The chain employs TRBV4-1 and TRBJ1-2, with D uncertain. Germline V gene data show CDR1 as MGHRA and CDR2 as YSYEKL. Trimming stripped 3 bases from V and 3 bases from J, with 14 bases between. CDR3 size: 15 residues. CDR3 coding DNA: TGCGCCAGCAGCCACGTGTTGCGGGATGACTATGGCTACACCTTC. It encodes CASSHVLRDDYGYTF.

This chain uses TRBV29-1 with TRBJ2-7; 7 nucleotides align to TRBD2. The germline V gene has CDR1 SQVTM and CDR2 ANQGSEA. V lost 4 bases, J lost 3 bases, and 3 bases stayed unmatched. CDR3 size: 12 residues. As DNA, the CDR3 is TGCAGCGTTGGGGCTAGCGGCTACGAGCAGTACTTC. It encodes CSVGASGYEQYF.